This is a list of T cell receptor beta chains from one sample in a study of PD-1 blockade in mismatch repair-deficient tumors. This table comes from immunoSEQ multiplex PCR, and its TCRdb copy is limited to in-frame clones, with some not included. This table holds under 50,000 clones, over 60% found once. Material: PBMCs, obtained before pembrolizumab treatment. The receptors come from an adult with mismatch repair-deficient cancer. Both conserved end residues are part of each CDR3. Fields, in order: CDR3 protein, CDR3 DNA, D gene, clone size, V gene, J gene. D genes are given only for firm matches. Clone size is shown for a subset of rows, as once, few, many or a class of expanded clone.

CDR3: CASSSLGRSGGGDEQFF; DNA: TGTGCCAGCAGCTCTTTAGGGAGGAGTGGAGGCGGGGATGAGCAGTTCTTC; D: -; size: -; V: TRBV5-6; J: TRBJ2-1
CDR3: CASRRTGDGMNTEAFF; DNA: TGCGCCAGCAGGCGCACCGGGGACGGTATGAACACTGAAGCTTTCTTT; D: -; size: -; V: TRBV5-1; J: TRBJ1-1
CDR3: CASSLRQGADTQYF; DNA: TGCGCCAGCAGCCTTAGACAGGGGGCAGATACGCAGTATTTT; D: TRBD1; size: -; V: TRBV5-1; J: TRBJ2-3
CDR3: CAISGGDYQPQHF; DNA: TGTGCCATCAGTGGGGGGGATTATCAGCCCCAGCATTTT; D: -; size: -; V: TRBV10-3; J: TRBJ1-5
CDR3: CASMPGTGADGYTF; DNA: TGTGCCAGCATGCCTGGGACAGGGGCGGATGGCTACACCTTC; D: TRBD1; size: -; V: TRBV2; J: TRBJ1-2
CDR3: CASSLATGASTEAFF; DNA: TGTGCCAGCAGTCTGGCCACAGGGGCTTCCACTGAAGCTTTCTTT; D: TRBD1; size: once; V: TRBV27; J: TRBJ1-1
CDR3: CASSYFSGSWSREQYF; DNA: TGTGCCAGCAGTTACTTTAGCGGGAGTTGGTCGAGAGAGCAGTACTTC; D: TRBD2; size: -; V: TRBV6-5; J: TRBJ2-7
CDR3: CASSPLVGNEQFF; DNA: TGTGCCAGCAGTCCCCTGGTAGGGAATGAGCAGTTCTTC; D: -; size: -; V: TRBV6-5; J: TRBJ2-1
CDR3: CASSLGGPYNEQFF; DNA: TGTGCCAGCAGTCTAGGAGGCCCTTACAATGAGCAGTTCTTC; D: -; size: -; V: TRBV14; J: TRBJ2-1
CDR3: CASSFRTSGEETQYF; DNA: TGTGCCAGCAGCTTTCGGACTAGCGGTGAAGAGACCCAGTACTTC; D: TRBD2; size: -; V: TRBV11-3; J: TRBJ2-5
CDR3: CASSWRGTLGSADTQYF; DNA: TGTGCCAGCAGCTGGCGCGGGACTCTTGGTTCCGCAGATACGCAGTATTTT; D: -; size: few; V: TRBV7-9; J: TRBJ2-3
CDR3: CATSRDRSGALYF; DNA: TGTGCCACCAGCAGAGATCGTTCGGGAGCCCTATATTTT; D: -; size: -; V: TRBV15; J: TRBJ2-3
CDR3: CANSTEAFF; DNA: TGCGCCAATTCCACTGAAGCTTTCTTT; D: -; size: -; V: TRBV10-1; J: TRBJ1-1
CDR3: CASSAGLMNTEAFF; DNA: TGTGCCAGCAGCGCGGGACTCATGAACACTGAAGCTTTCTTT; D: -; size: -; V: TRBV7-8; J: TRBJ1-1
CDR3: CASSQALAGVEQFF; DNA: TGTGCCAGCAGCCAAGCCCTAGCGGGAGTTGAGCAGTTCTTC; D: TRBD2; size: -; V: TRBV4-2; J: TRBJ2-1
CDR3: CAWGFSSSGSNTGELFF; DNA: TGTGCCTGGGGGTTTTCGTCTAGCGGCTCTAACACCGGGGAGCTGTTTTTT; D: TRBD2; size: -; V: TRBV30; J: TRBJ2-2
CDR3: CAWRPTGIGELFF; DNA: TGTGCCTGGAGACCCACAGGGATCGGGGAGCTGTTTTTT; D: -; size: -; V: TRBV30; J: TRBJ2-2
CDR3: CASSEWLNEKLFF; DNA: TGTGCTAGCAGCGAGTGGTTGAATGAAAAACTGTTTTTT; D: -; size: -; V: TRBV7-7; J: TRBJ1-4